This is a list of T cell receptor beta chains from one sample in a study of OX40 agonist ivuxolimab in advanced cancers. Repertoires were generated with immunoSEQ multiplex PCR, while TCRdb's copy carries only in-frame clones and drops some. The sample shows about 49,000 clones, 81% of them seen only once. This specimen was CD4+ or CD8+ T cells sorted from blood, taken in a trial of the OX40 agonist ivuxolimab. The receptors originated from an adult with an advanced solid tumor such as melanoma, head and neck, liver or kidney cancer. CDR3s include the opening cysteine and the closing phenylalanine or tryptophan. D genes are given only for firm matches. The size of a clone is reported for some rows only, either as once, few or many, or as a class for expanded clones.

TRBV7-9	TRBD1	TRBJ1-1	NA	TGTGCCAGCAGCCGAACAGGGGGCGCGTTCACTGAAGCTTTCTTT	CASSRTGGAFTEAFF
TRBV27	NA	TRBJ1-1	NA	TGTGCCAGCAGTTTATTGGCAGGGGACACTGAAGCTTTCTTT	CASSLLAGDTEAFF
TRBV4-1	TRBD1	TRBJ2-1	NA	TGCGCCAGCAGCCTGCCGGGACAGGGGACCTACAATGAGCAGTTCTTC	CASSLPGQGTYNEQFF
TRBV4-3	TRBD2	TRBJ2-5	NA	TGCGCCAGCAGCCAAGGTACGGGGAGGGAAGAGACCCAGTACTTC	CASSQGTGREETQYF
TRBV9	NA	TRBJ1-2	once	TGTGCCAGCAGCGTAGGCCGGCCTGGATATGGCTACACCTTC	CASSVGRPGYGYTF
TRBV7-9	NA	TRBJ2-3	NA	TGTGCCAGCAGCCCTTACTCCGGGGGAGATACGCAGTATTTT	CASSPYSGGDTQYF
TRBV14	NA	TRBJ2-3	NA	TGTGCCAGCAGCCAAACAGGAGGGATCAGAACCAGGGATACGCAGTATTTT	CASSQTGGIRTRDTQYF
TRBV27	NA	TRBJ2-5	once	TGTGCCAGCAGTTCTAGGGGGGCTACAGGACCTAAGACCCAGTACTTC	CASSSRGATGPKTQYF
TRBV4-1	NA	TRBJ1-1	medium-sized	TGCGCCAGCACCTGGAACACTCCGAACACTGAAGCTTTCTTT	CASTWNTPNTEAFF
TRBV7-8	TRBD2	TRBJ2-7	NA	TGTGCCAGCAGCCCTAGCGGGCCTAGCGGGAGTAGTCGGCAGTACTTC	CASSPSGPSGSSRQYF
TRBV11-2	TRBD2	TRBJ2-7	NA	TGTGCCAGCAGCTTAGAGGGACTAGCGGGAACCGAGCAGTACTTC	CASSLEGLAGTEQYF
TRBV18	NA	TRBJ2-2	NA	TGTGCCAGCTCGTCCGTACTGGAGAACACCGGGGAGCTGTTTTTT	CASSSVLENTGELFF
TRBV27	TRBD2	TRBJ2-7	NA	TGTGCCAGCAGTTTCCCGGGAGGGTTCGAGCAGTACTTC	CASSFPGGFEQYF
TRBV29-1	TRBD1	TRBJ2-2	NA	TGCAGCGTTGAAGAGCGTAGGACAGGAAACACCGGGGAGCTGTTTTTT	CSVEERRTGNTGELFF
TRBV27	TRBD2	TRBJ2-1	NA	TGTGCCAGCAGTCCCCTGAGGCGGGAGGGCCCCGATGAGCAGTTCTTC	CASSPLRREGPDEQFF
TRBV7-9	NA	TRBJ2-7	NA	TGTGCCAGCAGCCCAGGATTGGTAGAGCAGTACTTC	CASSPGLVEQYF
TRBV10-3	NA	TRBJ2-1	NA	TGTGCCATCAGTGATTGGAGCTCCTACAATGAGCAGTTCTTC	CAISDWSSYNEQFF
TRBV4-3	TRBD2	TRBJ2-1	once	TGCGCCAGCAGCCAAGATCGCAGCGGGAGCTACAATGAGCAGTTCTTC	CASSQDRSGSYNEQFF
TRBV6-6	NA	TRBJ1-1	NA	TGTGCCAGCTGGGGCGTTGAAGCTTTCTTT	CASWGVEAFF
TRBV9	TRBD2	TRBJ2-3	NA	TGTGCCAGCAGCTCCCCGGTGCGGGAGGGAACAGATACGCAGTATTTT	CASSSPVREGTDTQYF